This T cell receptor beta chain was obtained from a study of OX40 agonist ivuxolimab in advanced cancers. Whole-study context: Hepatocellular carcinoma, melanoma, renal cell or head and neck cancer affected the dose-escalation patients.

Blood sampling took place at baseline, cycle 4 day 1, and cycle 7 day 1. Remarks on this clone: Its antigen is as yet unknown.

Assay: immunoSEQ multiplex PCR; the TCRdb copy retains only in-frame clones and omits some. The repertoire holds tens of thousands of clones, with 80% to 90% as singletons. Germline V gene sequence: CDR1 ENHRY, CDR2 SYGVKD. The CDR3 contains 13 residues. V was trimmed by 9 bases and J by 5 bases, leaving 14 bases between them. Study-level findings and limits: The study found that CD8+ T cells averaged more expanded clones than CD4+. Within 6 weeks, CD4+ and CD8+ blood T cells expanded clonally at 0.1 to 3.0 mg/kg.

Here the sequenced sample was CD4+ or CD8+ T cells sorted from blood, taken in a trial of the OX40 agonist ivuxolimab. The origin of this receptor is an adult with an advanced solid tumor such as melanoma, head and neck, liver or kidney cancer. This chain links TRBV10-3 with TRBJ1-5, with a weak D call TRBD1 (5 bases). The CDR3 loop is CAIWGGRDQPQHF. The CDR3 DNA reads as TGTGCCATTTGGGGGGGTAGGGATCAGCCCCAGCATTTT.